The following is a T cell receptor beta chain sequence with its context. This clonotype was observed at least ten times. The specificity of this receptor is unknown. Per-base quality was not reported, and no clone a single base away is much larger than it. Libraries were made using RACE. The listed sequencing device is NextSeq 500. During library preparation, unique molecular identifiers were attached to individual cDNA molecules so that TCRs could be counted quantitatively and reproducibly. Each blood RNA sample was used to sequence both TCR alpha and TCR beta chains. In the authors' own workflow: The median number of TCRs per sample was 85,000 to 100,000, ranging from roughly 20,000 to 700,000. V, J and CDR3 annotation of the TCR reads was performed with the Decombinator software suite. To make PS versus PT1 abundance plots, every sample was subsampled to the same number of TCRs (28,000). Expanded TCRs were defined as absent before sensitization and observed at least eight times at the 2-week time point. The public reads were reprocessed in TCRdb via fastp at Q25 and MiXCR, keeping in-frame beta chains. Entries that share a CDR3 protein sequence are merged under the most common genes and DNA. The V and J calls shown here were made by TCRdb, not taken from the authors' results. This sample has hundreds of thousands of distinct CDR3 sequences in its table, and roughly 6.3% of those were observed once. The top ten constitute 4.5% to 6% of the sample.

From the cysteine through the phenylalanine, the CDR3 covers 15 amino acids. Only CDR3 DNA is held: 45 bases, read in frame from base 1. V is cut back by 5 bases and J by 2 bases, with 4 bases in the junction unmatched. The germline V gene provides CDR1 KGHSH and CDR2 LQKENI. The sample is drawn from a study of human T cells and chemical hapten exposure (dated by TCRdb to the early 2020s). A note on the overall study: For sensitization, 2% DPC in acetone was applied to a roughly 2 cm by roughly 2 cm area of upper inner arm skin. Blood was sampled from patients pre-sensitization (week 0) and at 2, 6 and about 24 weeks after DPC sensitization. Patients additionally received weekly therapeutic DPC doses to the scalp throughout the roughly 23-week study period. Most of the patients in the cohort were female, and the cohort covered alopecia areata with under or over 50% scalp involvement, alopecia totalis and alopecia universalis. Patch tests used Finn chambers with 0.01% DPC on the upper back, scored after 6 days by International Contact Dermatitis Research Group standards. In alopecia patients, the study followed how the peripheral blood TCR repertoire changed in vivo over primary and secondary sensitization to diphenylcyclopropenone (DPC), a hapten. Nearly 30 alopecia patients provided blood for TCR sequencing at one to four time points (pre-sensitization, 2, 6 and 24 weeks). The libraries were sequenced as a pool, and the TCR yield per sample differed mostly because of small variations in library volumes within the pool.

The time point label, as the study defines it: patch test 2, 6 weeks after DPC sensitization. The sample's treatment or condition label, decoded: therapeutic diphenylcyclopropenone sensitization with weekly scalp DPC. Blood at each patch-test visit was drawn before the patch test was applied. Patients were considered eligible if aged 18 to 70, diagnosed with alopecia and deemed suitable for DPC therapy, and patients were excluded if pregnant. Unfractionated whole blood was collected in Tempus Blood RNA tubes, and total RNA was extracted from that blood. What the work shows at the level of the full study, not this receptor alone: Significantly more large CDR3 similarity clusters were formed by expanded TCRs than by pre-sensitization or healthy control sets, consistent with antigen-driven responses. Patch test score correlated positively with the number of PT1 expanded TCRs, reaching significance at thresholds 8, 16 and 32 but not at 4. Because every patient had alopecia, a presumed autoimmune disease, the patients' immune response might differ from that of healthy individuals. After repeated subsampling, changes were observed in the strength of the expansion versus patch-test correlation and in the threshold at which the correlation became significant. The number of TCRs above 1 in 1000 frequency did not change with DPC sensitization; there was no evidence of global repertoire structure alterations.

The rearrangement joined TRBV18 to TRBJ2-1; TRBD2 aligns with 9 central bases. The specimen was whole blood, collected in connection with sensitization to the hapten diphenylcyclopropenone (DPC). This TCR derives from a woman under 30 with alopecia areata. Some clones in this sample may be carry-over from other donors' samples. The CDR3 here reads CASSTSGGTYNEQFF. The nucleotide sequence reads TGTGCCAGCTCAACGAGCGGGGGGACCTACAATGAGCAGTTCTTC.